This record concerns one T cell receptor (beta chain) sequence. Combining a sample-barcoded 5' primer with a J-beta primer mix, a second PCR ran for about 6 to 11 cycles. One entry per CDR3 protein, called by TCRdb with MiXCR from the 5' RACE reads. The table includes about 670,000 distinct CDR3 sequences, about 43% detected once. V trimming: 4 bases; J trimming: 5 bases; junction bases outside the gene matches: 3. CDR1 and CDR2 (germline): MNHEY, SMNVEV (reference sequence). This CDR3 is built from 13 residues. This sample is part of a study of blood T cells in healthy people across ages. Sequenced material: blood. V gene TRBV27 combines with J gene TRBJ2-3, with TRBD1 matching over 7 bases. This clonotype was obtained from an elderly man in good health. The CDR3 loop is CASSSNRGDTQYF. The CDR3 coding sequence is TGTGCCAGCAGTTCAAACAGGGGAGATACGCAGTATTTT.